This T cell receptor beta chain was identified during a study of blood T cell repertoires in COVID-19. At the level of the study: Acute and convalescent COVID-19 samples came from the United States, Italy and Spain. PBMCs, B-cell-depleted T cells, or T cells were the source of the cDNA or gDNA that made up the material.

J gave up 2 bases and V 6 bases, and 2 bases lay outside the gene matches. The CDR3 has 15 amino acids. Germline V gene lookup returns CDR1 MNHEY and CDR2 SMNVEV (reference sequence). How the authors handled the data: The authors estimated nucleated cell counts from reference gene primer amplification. Libraries were prepared by immunoSEQ multiplex PCR; TCRdb keeps only in-frame clonotypes and omits some of them. That table furnishes V, J and clone size, whereas the DNA furnished D and trimming. The sample carries 75,000 to 100,000 clones, around nine tenths recorded once. The receptor's source is a woman aged 80 or over with acute or convalescent COVID-19. The material sequenced was peripheral blood. The rearrangement links TRBV27 to TRBJ1-5, with 12 bases aligning to TRBD1. For the CDR3, the DNA is TGTGCCAGCAGCAGGGACAGGGGGCGCAATCAGCCCCAGCATTTT. Translated, it gives CASSRDRGRNQPQHF.